This T cell receptor beta chain was obtained from a study of shared clonotypes between healthy human individuals (TCRdb year 2020). In the study overall: The cohort comprised a couple of women and a few men aged 18 to 49 years. For each donor, CD4 naive and CD4 memory were each given three plates, CD8 naive was given two plates, and CD8 memory was given one plate. Blood TCR repertoires of a handful of healthy adults were deeply sequenced to estimate repertoire size and the extent of clonotype sharing between individuals. Different laboratories and diverse techniques were used to prepare libraries and sequence TCR repertoires, to increase sequencing depth and limit assay-specific biases. Each donor's leukapheresis produced roughly between roughly 0.9 and 8.9 billion PBMCs. Results and caveats for the whole study, not just this receptor: Sharing across a few donors was observed for approximately 5% of naive CD4, over 3% of naive CD8, 2% to 2.5% of memory CD4, and 0.4% of memory CD8 clonotypes. Estimated clonotype richness was generally larger for naive than for memory subsets. Rarefaction of sorted-subset datasets indicated incomplete sequencing despite the large sequencing depth. Only blood was sampled, and tissue TCR repertoires likely differ from those in blood. The genetic and exposure-history diversity represented was limited by the small number of donors. Compared with non-shared clonotypes, clonotypes shared by all four sorted-subset donors had higher generation probabilities. Pairwise subsampling led to the expectation that sequencing depth would affect the degree of clonotype sharing among donors.

Trimming costs V 7 bases and J 5 bases, and their ends lie 23 bases apart. From a lookup of the germline V gene, CDR1 and CDR2 are MDHEN and SYDVKM. From the cysteine through the phenylalanine, the CDR3 covers 16 amino acids. Only CDR3 DNA is held: 48 bases, read in frame from base 1. This clone was observed a single time. Its target antigen remains unknown. It has no much larger one-base neighbor in the sample; base qualities were not kept. The donors were healthy, HIV-negative adults with no recently reported acute infections or vaccinations. Every donor was a Caucasian adult residing in Nashville, Tennessee, USA. CD4+ T cells were enriched by magnetic negative selection; naive cells were then positively selected on CD45RA, and the negative fraction formed the memory subset. After blood collection by leukapheresis, PBMCs were isolated using Ficoll-Histopaque density gradient centrifugation and then cryopreserved in the vapor phase of liquid nitrogen. Analytical flow cytometry was used to check the purity and quantity of every magnetically sorted T cell population. Each sorted fraction had its genomic DNA isolated and then quantified by UV absorbance on a Nanodrop 2000c.

Using the deep immunoSEQ assay, multiplex PCR amplified TCR CDR3 regions from genomic DNA. Extracted genomic DNA from each cell subset was distributed evenly across all wells of several immunoSEQ 96-well plates, and each plate was treated as a replicate. For sorted subsets, 150 to 250 ng genomic DNA, equal to 30,000 to 35,000 T cell genomes, was loaded into each replicate PCR. Purified libraries were measured with a Qubit 3.0 fluorometer, size-checked on a Bioanalyzer 2100, and measured again with the KAPA Library Quantification kit. Every immunoSEQ 96-well plate was sequenced on a separate single-read 150-cycle Illumina NextSeq 550 flow cell. The original pipeline was this. Because the immunoSEQ output included only junctional sequences and no quality scores, the filtering could not be the same as the filtering used for full-length reads. Sequences were annotated with PyIR, a Python wrapper for IgBLAST v1.9, using IMGT germline references to assign V/J genes and CDR3. Any read was removed if the V/J assignment was weak (E-value above 1e-6), the CDR3 was missing, or the read contained stop codons, out-of-frame junctions, or ambiguous translated residues. V3J clonotypes were defined as sequences sharing the same inferred V gene, J gene, and CDR3 amino acid sequence. The percentage overlap between two repertoires was calculated by dividing the number of shared unique clonotypes by the size of the smaller repertoire. Three approaches were used to assess repertoire richness: RTK rarefaction, the Chao1 estimator, and Recon v2.1 estimates of unobserved clonotypes. Generation probabilities were computed with OLGA for all TCRbeta clonotypes obtained by the gDNA method from several donors. Imported from immuneACCESS, the table was reduced by TCRdb to in-frame sequences with V and J called. These copies leave out some clones; in studies compared against another copy, an unresolved V gene accounts for under half, and the cause of the remainder is not known. Clonal size and the V and J genes are those of that table, whereas D and trimming came from the DNA. The sample data list some 1 million clones, and approximately 68% of these were observed just once. The ten top clones hold about 1.5% of the sample.

Source material: memory CD4+ T cells sorted from blood. In light of the paper, this sample's cell subset or site label describes: CD45RA-negative fraction. The rearrangement joined TRBV28 to TRBJ2-5; no D gene is confidently identified. The TCR was taken from a man between 18 and 35 years old in good health. The sequenced DNA: TGTGCCAGCACCCCCGGCCGAAATAACATGGGGGAGACCCAGTACTTC. It codes for CASTPGRNNMGETQYF.